Each of the 27 T cell receptor beta chains below was sequenced from the same sample in a study of cytomegalovirus exposure and HLA in healthy donors. Profiling relied on immunoSEQ multiplex PCR, and the TCRdb table lists in-frame clones only, not all of them. The sample holds roughly 60,000 clones, around 94% seen once. Sequencing was done on a sample of PBMCs. The source of these receptors is a man aged 18 to 29 in good health and CMV-seronegative.

The chain has TRBV7-9 and TRBJ2-3; D not resolved. This CDR3 is 13 amino acids long. Germline V gene data show CDR1 as SEHNR and CDR2 as FQNEAQ (reference sequence). Trimming pared 4 bases from V and 11 bases from J, leaving 16 bases between. CDR3 residues: CASSYPLPIGQYF. The CDR3 DNA is TGTGCCAGCAGCTACCCACTTCCCATCGGGCAGTATTTT.

The rearrangement uses TRBV5-4 and TRBJ2-5; TRBD2 matches at 7 bases. CDR3 length: 15 residues. The germline CDR1 and CDR2 sequences are SGHNT and YYREEE (reference sequence). Unmatched junction bases numbered 7, after V lost 1 base and J lost 4 bases. The CDR3 here is CASSLFSGGGETQYF. CDR3 DNA: TGTGCCAGCAGCTTGTTTTCGGGGGGTGGAGAGACCCAGTACTTC. The variable domain in full, completed from reference TRBV5-4 and TRBJ2-5, reads ETGVTQSPTHLIKTRGQQVTLRCSSQSGHNTVSWYQQALGQGPQFIFQYYREEENGRGNFPPRFSGLQFPNYSSELNVNALELDDSALYLCASSLFSGGGETQYFGPGTRLLVL.

The chain carries TRBV6-5 and TRBJ1-1, with TRBD1 as a possible D gene (5 bases). The CDR3 is 12 amino acids. In germline, CDR1 is MNHEY, CDR2 SVGAGI. Trimming pared 6 bases from V and 2 bases from J, leaving 7 bases between. CDR3 residues: CASRGDNTEAFF. Here the CDR3 DNA reads TGTGCCAGCAGAGGGGATAACACTGAAGCTTTCTTT.

The J gene is TRBJ2-3, the V gene TRBV30; D gene ambiguous. V lost 0 bases, J lost 10 bases, and 8 bases lay in between. In germline, CDR1 is GTSNPN, CDR2 SVGIG (reference sequence). CDR3 size: 11 residues. In nucleotides, the CDR3 is TGTGCCTGGAGTGTAAATCATGCGCAGTATTTT. Protein sequence: CAWSVNHAQYF.

The V call is TRBV7-2, the J call TRBJ2-2; D uncertain. CDR3 length equals 15 residues. Deletions cut 5 bases from V and 7 bases from J, with 17 bases between. CDR1 and CDR2 (germline): SGHTA, FQGNSA. The CDR3 loop is CASSPQTRSGGELFF. The CDR3 DNA reads as TGTGCCAGCAGCCCCCAGACCCGGAGTGGCGGGGAGCTGTTTTTT.

The chain carries TRBV19 and TRBJ2-7, with 7 bases identical to TRBD1. The CDR3 length is 13 residues. In germline, CDR1 is LNHDA, CDR2 SQIVND (reference sequence). V dropped 8 bases and J dropped 3; count of bases not matched to a gene: 7. CDR3 sequence reads: CASSGTAHYEQYF. The DNA for the CDR3 is TGTGCCAGTTCGGGGACAGCCCACTACGAGCAGTACTTC.

This chain links TRBV11-3 with TRBJ2-1; 7 nucleotides agree with TRBD2. Trimming at V came to 1 base and at J to 0 bases, leaving 3 bases not matched to a gene. Germline CDR1 reads SGHNT; CDR2 reads YENEEA. The CDR3 loop spans 16 amino acids. For the CDR3, the DNA is TGTGCCAGCAGCTTAGCGGGCGGGAGCTCCTACAATGAGCAGTTCTTC. Protein: CASSLAGGSSYNEQFF.

Only one count was recorded for this clone. The chain joins TRBV5-6 to TRBJ2-7, with 9 positions matching TRBD1. The CDR3 length is 16 residues. Trimming at V came to 3 bases and at J to 4 bases, leaving 11 bases not matched to a gene. Germline V gives CDR1 SGHDT, CDR2 YYEEEE. The DNA of the CDR3 is TGTGCCAGCAGCTCGCCACCCAACAGGGGGCGGTACGAGCAGTACTTC. Protein: CASSSPPNRGRYEQYF.

V gene TRBV7-9 combines with J gene TRBJ1-2, with TRBD1 identical over 8 bases. The CDR3 consists of 14 residues. Losses at the gene ends were 5 bases for V and 5 bases for J; bases not matched to a gene: 7. Per germline, CDR1 SEHNR and CDR2 FQNEAQ (reference sequence). The CDR3 coding sequence is TGTGCCAGCAGCCCAGGGACAGGATCTTATGGCTACACCTTC. Encoded protein: CASSPGTGSYGYTF.

V is TRBV25-1 and J is TRBJ1-4; D gene uncertain. Germline assignment: CDR1 MGHDK and CDR2 SYGVNS. V lost 1 base and J 7 bases, leaving 13 bases between the germline ends. This CDR3 is 15 amino acids long. CDR3: CASSEFGSGGEKLFF. CDR3 bases: TGTGCCAGCAGTGAATTCGGGAGTGGAGGTGAAAAACTGTTTTTT.

The chain carries TRBV9 and TRBJ2-7, with a tentative D call TRBD1 (5 bases). Trimming cost V 0 bases and J 6 bases, with 13 bases left between them. The germline gives CDR1 SGDLS, CDR2 YYNGEE. The CDR3 is 14 residues long. CDR3 region: CASSVGGGTFEQYF. CDR3 bases: TGTGCCAGCAGCGTAGGGGGCGGTACGTTCGAGCAGTACTTC.

The chain joins TRBV28 to TRBJ2-4; D remains unclear. V was shortened by 1 base and J by 0 bases, with 7 bases between the two germline ends. Germline V gene data show CDR1 as MDHEN and CDR2 as SYDVKM. The CDR3 runs to 15 residues. The CDR3 region is CASSLFGLAKNIQYF. CDR3 in DNA: TGTGCCAGCAGTTTATTTGGGCTAGCCAAAAACATTCAGTACTTC. The full variable domain, rest sourced from reference TRBV28 and TRBJ2-4, is DVKVTQSSRYLVKRTGEKVFLECVQDMDHENMFWYRQDPGLGLRLIYFSYDVKMKEKGDIPEGYSVSREKKERFSLILESASTNQTSMYLCASSLFGLAKNIQYFGAGTRLSVL.

The chain links TRBV18 to TRBJ2-3; TRBD1 might be the D (6 bases). The V gene's germline CDR1 is KGHSH and CDR2 LQKENI. V was pared by 6 bases and J by 2 bases, with 12 bases between. The CDR3 sequence is 14 residues long. The CDR3 here is CASSSDSYTDTQYF. The DNA of the CDR3 is TGTGCCAGCTCCTCGGACAGTTACACAGATACGCAGTATTTT.

This chain links TRBV5-1 with TRBJ2-3; D might be TRBD2 (6 bases). This CDR3 comprises 15 residues. V was pared by 4 bases and J by 0 bases, with 12 bases between. In germline, CDR1 is SGHRS, CDR2 YFSETQ. CDR3 region: CASSEGLGSTDTQYF. In DNA, the CDR3 is TGCGCCAGCAGCGAGGGACTGGGAAGCACAGATACGCAGTATTTT.

This clone was recorded only once. This chain links TRBV7-9 with TRBJ2-3, with a weak D call TRBD2 (5 bases). Trimming took off 1 base at V and 9 bases at J, with 14 bases between the two ends. The CDR3 is made up of 14 amino acids. Germline assignment: CDR1 SEHNR and CDR2 FQNEAQ (reference sequence). The CDR3 nucleotides are TGTGCCAGCAGCTTAGTGGGTAGCGTCACCACGCAGTATTTT. It encodes CASSLVGSVTTQYF. Complete variable domain (other parts from reference TRBV7-9 and TRBJ2-3): DTGVSQNPRHKITKRGQNVTFRCDPISEHNRLYWYRQTLGQGPEFLTYFQNEAQLEKSRLLSDRFSAERPKGSFSTLEIQRTEQGDSAMYLCASSLVGSVTTQYFGPGTRLTVL.

The chain combines TRBV2 with TRBJ2-1; a possible D gene is TRBD2 (5 bases). The CDR3 has 15 amino acids. From germline, CDR1 is SNHLY and CDR2 FYNNEI. Trimming removed 7 bases from V and 2 bases from J, with 15 bases in between. CDR3 bases: TGTGCCAGCATGCCCCCTCTGGAGGCCTACAATGAGCAGTTCTTC. Protein product: CASMPPLEAYNEQFF.

On this clone itself: Distinct nucleotide sequences in the sample also encode this CDR3. The chain combines TRBV28 with TRBJ2-5; tentative D call: TRBD2 (5 bases). The CDR3 loop spans 14 amino acids. In germline, CDR1 is MDHEN, CDR2 SYDVKM. Trimming left V 1 base short and J 2 bases short, with 8 bases between. In DNA, the CDR3 is TGTGCCAGCAGTTTATTATCGGGGCAAGAGACCCAGTACTTC. Its protein is CASSLLSGQETQYF.

The V call is TRBV28, the J call TRBJ2-5; TRBD1 matches 7 bases. CDR1 MDHEN and CDR2 SYDVKM come from the germline V gene. The CDR3 is made up of 14 amino acids. V lost 6 bases, J lost 3 bases, and 7 bases stayed unmatched. The CDR3 sequence is CASSPDRVEETQYF. The CDR3 nucleotides read TGTGCCAGCAGCCCCGACAGGGTGGAAGAGACCCAGTACTTC.

The genes are TRBV14 and TRBJ2-7; D perhaps matches TRBD1 (5 bases). The CDR3 sequence is 15 residues long. CDR1 SGHDN and CDR2 FVKESK come from the germline V gene. V was pared by 0 bases and J by 3 bases, with 12 bases between. In DNA form, the CDR3 reads TGTGCCAGCAGCCAAGATAGGGCAGGACACTACGAGCAGTACTTC. Residues: CASSQDRAGHYEQYF.

The rearrangement joins TRBV5-1 to TRBJ2-2; D possibly corresponds to TRBD2 (5 bases). V was clipped by 2 bases and J by 3 bases, with 11 bases between them. From germline, CDR1 is SGHRS and CDR2 YFSETQ. The CDR3 runs 15 residues. CDR3 residues: CASSFRDRDTGELFF. CDR3 nucleotides: TGCGCCAGCAGCTTCCGGGATCGGGACACCGGGGAGCTGTTTTTT.

The chain carries TRBV28 and TRBJ2-1; 9 bases match TRBD2. There are 15 residues in the CDR3. Trimming removed 6 bases from V and 3 bases from J; junction bases left unmatched: 6. Germline V CDR1 and CDR2: MDHEN, SYDVKM. The CDR3 spells CASSLLAGYYNEQFF. The CDR3 DNA is TGTGCCAGCAGCCTTCTAGCGGGATACTACAATGAGCAGTTCTTC.

The rearrangement uses TRBV6-1 and TRBJ1-4; D remains unclear. Germline CDR1 is MNHNS and CDR2 is SASEGT. V dropped 7 bases and J dropped 3 bases, with 9 bases sitting between them. CDR3 length equals 13 residues. CDR3 nucleotide sequence: TGTGCCAGCACGTACCAGGCTAATGAAAAACTGTTTTTT. Amino acids: CASTYQANEKLFF.

The gene calls are TRBV28 and TRBJ1-2; 9 bases are a match to TRBD1. CDR1 is MDHEN, CDR2 SYDVKM, per germline. Trimming removed 2 bases from V and 5 bases from J; junction bases left unmatched: 6. The CDR3 runs 15 residues. CDR3 protein: CASSLGGQGGYGYTF. The CDR3 coding sequence is TGTGCCAGCAGTTTAGGGGGACAGGGAGGATATGGCTACACCTTC.

The chain recombines TRBV7-8 with TRBJ2-2; 14 bases line up with TRBD2. Germline CDR1 and CDR2: SGHVS and FQNEAQ. This CDR3 region has 18 residues. V trimming: 5 bases; J trimming: 8 bases; junction bases outside the gene matches: 13. CDR3 nucleotide sequence: TGTGCCAGCAGCCGATATCCGGGACTAGCGGGAGAGGGAGGGGAGCTGTTTTTT. Its protein product is CASSRYPGLAGEGGELFF.

The chain employs TRBV27 and TRBJ2-6; D not resolved. Germline V gene sequence: CDR1 MNHEY, CDR2 SMNVEV (reference sequence). The CDR3 runs 15 residues. Trimming left V 6 bases short and J 4 bases short, with 13 bases between. CDR3 bases: TGTGCCAGCAGCTCACAGCAAACCGGGGCCAACGTCCTGACTTTC. Translation gives CASSSQQTGANVLTF.

CDR3 sequence: CASSPEFDRYGTEAFF. The CDR3 DNA follows: TGCGCCAGCAGCCCCGAATTCGACAGGTATGGAACTGAAGCTTTCTTT. The chain combines TRBV5-1 with TRBJ1-1, with D tentatively TRBD1 (6 bases). Looked up from germline, CDR1 is SGHRS and CDR2 is YFSETQ. The CDR3 loop spans 16 amino acids. V was trimmed by 4 bases and J by 5 bases, leaving 21 bases between them.

V and J are TRBV4-1 and TRBJ1-1; possibly TRBD1 for D (6 bases). V lost 0 bases and J 0 bases, leaving 11 bases between the germline ends. The CDR3 is made up of 16 amino acids. Germline-derived CDR1 and CDR2 are MGHRA and YSYEKL. The DNA for the CDR3 is TGCGCCAGCAGCCAAGATCTGGGGGGGCTGAACACTGAAGCTTTCTTT. It yields the protein CASSQDLGGLNTEAFF.